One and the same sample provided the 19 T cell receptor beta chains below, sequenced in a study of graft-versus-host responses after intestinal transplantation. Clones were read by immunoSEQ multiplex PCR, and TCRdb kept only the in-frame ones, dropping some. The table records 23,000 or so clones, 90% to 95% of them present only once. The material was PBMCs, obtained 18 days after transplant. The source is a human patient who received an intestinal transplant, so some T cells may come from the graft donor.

CDR3 region: CSASRGRSYTF. The CDR3 DNA is TGCAGTGCTAGTCGGGGCAGGAGCTACACCTTC. The chain carries TRBV20-1 and TRBJ1-2, with D possibly being TRBD1 (5 bases). This CDR3 contains 11 residues. The germline V gene has CDR1 DFQATT and CDR2 SNEGSKA (reference sequence). V was cut by 3 bases and J by 9 bases, with 11 bases left in between.

The CDR3 DNA reads TGTGCCAGCAGTCCGACGGGGGGCGGCTATGGCTACACCTTC. Protein sequence: CASSPTGGGYGYTF. V and J are TRBV27 and TRBJ1-2; TRBD1 might be the D (6 bases). CDR1 is MNHEY, CDR2 SMNVEV, per germline (reference sequence). Trimming removed 5 bases from V and 4 bases from J, with 14 bases in between. The CDR3 totals 14 residues.

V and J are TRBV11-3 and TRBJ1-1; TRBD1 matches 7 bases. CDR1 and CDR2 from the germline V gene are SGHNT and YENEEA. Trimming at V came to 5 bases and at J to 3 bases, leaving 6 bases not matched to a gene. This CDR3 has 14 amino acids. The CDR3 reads CASSLQGMDTEAFF. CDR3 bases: TGTGCCAGCAGCCTACAGGGGATGGACACTGAAGCTTTCTTT.

In DNA form, the CDR3 reads TGCAGCGTGGAGAAGACAGGGGGATGGGAGACCCAGTACTTC. This encodes CSVEKTGGWETQYF. The chain recombines TRBV29-1 with TRBJ2-5; the match to TRBD1 covers 9 bases. Germline lookup yields CDR1 SQVTM and CDR2 ANQGSEA. V lost 6 bases, J lost 5 bases, and 10 bases stayed unmatched. This CDR3 is 14 amino acids long.

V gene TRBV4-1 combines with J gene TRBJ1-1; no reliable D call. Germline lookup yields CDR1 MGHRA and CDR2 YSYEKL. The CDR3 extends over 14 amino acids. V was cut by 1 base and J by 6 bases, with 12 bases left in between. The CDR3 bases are TGCGCCAGCAGCCAAGGTAAGGGTTGGCCTGAAGCTTTCTTT. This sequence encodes CASSQGKGWPEAFF.

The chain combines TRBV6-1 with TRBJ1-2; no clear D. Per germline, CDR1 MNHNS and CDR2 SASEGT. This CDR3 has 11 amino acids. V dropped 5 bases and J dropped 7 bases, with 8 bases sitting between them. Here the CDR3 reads CASSYAGGYTF. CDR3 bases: TGTGCCAGCAGTTACGCCGGTGGCTACACCTTC.

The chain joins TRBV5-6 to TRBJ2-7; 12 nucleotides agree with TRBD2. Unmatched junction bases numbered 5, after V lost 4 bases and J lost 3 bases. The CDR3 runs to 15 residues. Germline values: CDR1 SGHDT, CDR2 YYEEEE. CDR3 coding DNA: TGTGCCAGCAGCCCGACTAGCGGGGGAATCTACGAGCAGTACTTC. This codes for CASSPTSGGIYEQYF.

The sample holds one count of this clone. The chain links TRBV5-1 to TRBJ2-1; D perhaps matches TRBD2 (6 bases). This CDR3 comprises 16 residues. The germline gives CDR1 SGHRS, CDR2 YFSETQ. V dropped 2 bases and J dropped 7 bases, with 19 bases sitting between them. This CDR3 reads CASSFTPTTSLNEQFF. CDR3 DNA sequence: TGCGCCAGCAGCTTTACCCCCACTACTAGCTTGAATGAGCAGTTCTTC.

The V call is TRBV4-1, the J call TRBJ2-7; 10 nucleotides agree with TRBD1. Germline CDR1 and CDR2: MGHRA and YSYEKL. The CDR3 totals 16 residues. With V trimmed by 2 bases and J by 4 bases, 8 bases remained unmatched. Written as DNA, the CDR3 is TGCGCCAGCAGCCAAACCCCAGGGACAGGGGCGTACGAGCAGTACTTC. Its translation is CASSQTPGTGAYEQYF.

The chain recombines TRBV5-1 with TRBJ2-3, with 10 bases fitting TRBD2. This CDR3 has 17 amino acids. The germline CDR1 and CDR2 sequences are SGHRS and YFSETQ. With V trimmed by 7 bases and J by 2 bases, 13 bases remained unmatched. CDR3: CASRSPPSGGFTDTQYF. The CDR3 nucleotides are TGCGCCAGCCGATCCCCTCCTAGCGGGGGCTTCACAGATACGCAGTATTTT.

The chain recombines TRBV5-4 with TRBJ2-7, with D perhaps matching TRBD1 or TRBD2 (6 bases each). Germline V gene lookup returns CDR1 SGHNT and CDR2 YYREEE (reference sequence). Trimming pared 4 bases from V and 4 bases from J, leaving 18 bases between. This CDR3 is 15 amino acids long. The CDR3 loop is CASSRGTLGGYEQYF. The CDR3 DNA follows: TGTGCCAGCAGCCGGGGGACTCTAGGGGGTTACGAGCAGTACTTC. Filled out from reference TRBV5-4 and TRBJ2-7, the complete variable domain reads ETGVTQSPTHLIKTRGQQVTLRCSSQSGHNTVSWYQQALGQGPQFIFQYYREEENGRGNFPPRFSGLQFPNYSSELNVNALELDDSALYLCASSRGTLGGYEQYFGPGTRLTVT.

CDR3 nucleotide sequence: TGTGCCAGCTCACCACCGGGGGCTTCCAATTCACCCCTCCACTTT. Its translation: CASSPPGASNSPLHF. The chain links TRBV18 to TRBJ1-6, with a possible D match to TRBD1 (6 bases). Trimming stripped 0 bases from V and 7 bases from J, with 10 bases between. The germline V gene encodes CDR1 KGHSH and CDR2 LQKENI. This CDR3 is built from 15 residues.

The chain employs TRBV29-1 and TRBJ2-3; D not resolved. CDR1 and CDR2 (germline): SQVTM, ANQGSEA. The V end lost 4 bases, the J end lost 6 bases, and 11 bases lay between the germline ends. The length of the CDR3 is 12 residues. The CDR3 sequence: CSVGAGRDTQYF. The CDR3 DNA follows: TGCAGCGTTGGGGCAGGCAGGGATACGCAGTATTTT.

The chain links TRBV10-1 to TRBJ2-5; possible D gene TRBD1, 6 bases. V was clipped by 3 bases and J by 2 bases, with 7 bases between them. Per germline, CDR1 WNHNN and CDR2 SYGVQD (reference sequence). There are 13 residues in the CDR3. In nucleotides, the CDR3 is TGCGCCAGCAGTGACGGACAGCAAGAGACCCAGTACTTC. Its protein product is CASSDGQQETQYF.

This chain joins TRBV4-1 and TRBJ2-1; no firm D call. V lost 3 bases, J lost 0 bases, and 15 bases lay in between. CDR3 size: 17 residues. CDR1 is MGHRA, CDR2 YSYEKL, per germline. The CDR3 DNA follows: TGCGCCAGCAGCCAGGGCCCACAGAGGAGCTCCTACAATGAGCAGTTCTTC. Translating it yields CASSQGPQRSSYNEQFF.

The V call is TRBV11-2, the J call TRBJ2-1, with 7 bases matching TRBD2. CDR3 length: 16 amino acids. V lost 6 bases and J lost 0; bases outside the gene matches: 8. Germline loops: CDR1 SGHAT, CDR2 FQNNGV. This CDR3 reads CASRPVLAASYNEQFF. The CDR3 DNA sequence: TGTGCCAGCAGACCAGTTCTAGCGGCCTCCTACAATGAGCAGTTCTTC.

The CDR3 here is CASSALTGTGGELFF. The CDR3 DNA sequence: TGCGCCAGCAGCGCACTAACCGGGACAGGGGGGGAGCTGTTTTTT. V and J are TRBV5-1 and TRBJ2-2; 9 bases agree with TRBD1. Germline V CDR1 and CDR2: SGHRS, YFSETQ. Trimming took 4 bases from V and 8 from J; bases not matched to a gene: 9. The CDR3 runs to 15 residues.

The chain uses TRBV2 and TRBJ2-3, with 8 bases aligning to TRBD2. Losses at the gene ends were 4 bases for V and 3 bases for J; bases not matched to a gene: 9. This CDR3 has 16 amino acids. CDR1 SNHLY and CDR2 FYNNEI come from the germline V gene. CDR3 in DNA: TGTGCCAGCAGTGGCGGACGGGGGGGCGAAACAGATACGCAGTATTTT. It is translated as CASSGGRGGETDTQYF.

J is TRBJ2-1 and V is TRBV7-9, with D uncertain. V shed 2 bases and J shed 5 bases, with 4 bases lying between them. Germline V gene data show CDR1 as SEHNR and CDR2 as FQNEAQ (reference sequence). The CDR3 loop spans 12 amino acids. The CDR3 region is CASSLPNNEQFF. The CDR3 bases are TGTGCCAGCAGCTTACCTAACAATGAGCAGTTCTTC.